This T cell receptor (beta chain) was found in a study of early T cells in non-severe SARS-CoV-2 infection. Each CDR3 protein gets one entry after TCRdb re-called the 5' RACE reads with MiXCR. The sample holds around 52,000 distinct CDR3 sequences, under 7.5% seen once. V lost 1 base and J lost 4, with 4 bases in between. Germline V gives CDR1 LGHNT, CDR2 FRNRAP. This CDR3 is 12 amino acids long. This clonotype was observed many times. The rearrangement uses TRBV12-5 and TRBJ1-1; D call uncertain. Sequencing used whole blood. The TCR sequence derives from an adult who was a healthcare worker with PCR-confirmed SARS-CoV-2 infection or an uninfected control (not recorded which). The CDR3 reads CASGLGGTEAFF. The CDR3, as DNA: TGTGCTAGTGGTTTGGGGGGCACTGAAGCTTTCTTT. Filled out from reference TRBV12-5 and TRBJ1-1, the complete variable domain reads DARVTQTPRHKVTEMGQEVTMRCQPILGHNTVFWYRQTMMQGLELLAYFRNRAPLDDSGMPKDRFSAEMPDATLATLKIQPSEPRDSAVYFCASGLGGTEAFFGQGTRLTVV.